This section outlines one TCR beta chain sequence together with its context. Using immunoSEQ multiplex PCR, the repertoire was profiled, and TCRdb retains in-frame clones only, with some absent. The sample includes about 300,000 clones, around 88% of them seen just once. The sample belongs to a study of blood T cell repertoires in COVID-19. This CDR3 is built from 12 residues. The V end was cut by 10 bases, the J end by 4 bases, with 13 bases between. In germline, CDR1 is MDHEN, CDR2 SYDVKM. Material: peripheral blood. This receptor was obtained from a woman in her thirties who had recovered from COVID-19. The chain carries TRBV28 and TRBJ1-1, with D tentatively TRBD1 (5 bases). CDR3 sequence (DNA): TGTGCCACCCATCTAGGGGCCACTGAAGCTTTCTTT. Translation: CATHLGATEAFF.